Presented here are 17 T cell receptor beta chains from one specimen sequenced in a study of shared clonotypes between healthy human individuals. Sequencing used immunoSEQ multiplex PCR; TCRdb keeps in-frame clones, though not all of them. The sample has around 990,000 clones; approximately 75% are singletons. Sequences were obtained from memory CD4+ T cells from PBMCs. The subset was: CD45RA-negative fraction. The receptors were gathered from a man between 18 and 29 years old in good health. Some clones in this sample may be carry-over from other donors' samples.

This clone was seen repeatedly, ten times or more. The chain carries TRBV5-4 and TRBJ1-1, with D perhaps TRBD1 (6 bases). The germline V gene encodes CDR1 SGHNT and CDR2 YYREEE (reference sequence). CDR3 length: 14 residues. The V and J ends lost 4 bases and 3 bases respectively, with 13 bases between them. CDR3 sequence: CASSPLGGDTEAFF. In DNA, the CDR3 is TGTGCCAGCAGCCCCCTAGGGGGAGACACTGAAGCTTTCTTT.

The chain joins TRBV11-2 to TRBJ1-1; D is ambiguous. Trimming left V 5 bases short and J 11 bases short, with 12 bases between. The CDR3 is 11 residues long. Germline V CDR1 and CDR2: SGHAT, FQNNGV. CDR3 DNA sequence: TGTGCCAGCAGCCCGTCCACACGGGCTTTCTTT. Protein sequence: CASSPSTRAFF.

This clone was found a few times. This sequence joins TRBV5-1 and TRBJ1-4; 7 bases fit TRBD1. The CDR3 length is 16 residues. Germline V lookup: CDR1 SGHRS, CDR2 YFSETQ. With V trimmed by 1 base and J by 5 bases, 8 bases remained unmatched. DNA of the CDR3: TGCGCCAGCAGCTTGCAAGTTTTAGGGGGCAATGAAAAACTGTTTTTT. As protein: CASSLQVLGGNEKLFF.

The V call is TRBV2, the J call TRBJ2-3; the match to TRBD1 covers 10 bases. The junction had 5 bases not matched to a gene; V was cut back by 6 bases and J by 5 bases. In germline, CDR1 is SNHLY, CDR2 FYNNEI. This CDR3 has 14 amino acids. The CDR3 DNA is TGTGCCAGCAGGAAGGGGACAGGGGTAGATACGCAGTATTTT. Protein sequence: CASRKGTGVDTQYF. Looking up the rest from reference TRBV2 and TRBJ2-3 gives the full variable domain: EPEVTQTPSHQVTQMGQEVILRCVPISNHLYFYWYRQILGQKVEFLVSFYNNEISEKSEIFDDQFSVERPDGSNFTLKIRSTKLEDSAMYFCASRKGTGVDTQYFGPGTRLTVL.

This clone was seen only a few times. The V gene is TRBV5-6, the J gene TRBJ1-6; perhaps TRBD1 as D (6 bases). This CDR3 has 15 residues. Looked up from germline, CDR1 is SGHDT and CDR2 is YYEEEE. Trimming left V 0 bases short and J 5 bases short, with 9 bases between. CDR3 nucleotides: TGTGCCAGCAGCTTGGCTACAGGGAATAATTCACCCCTCCACTTT. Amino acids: CASSLATGNNSPLHF.

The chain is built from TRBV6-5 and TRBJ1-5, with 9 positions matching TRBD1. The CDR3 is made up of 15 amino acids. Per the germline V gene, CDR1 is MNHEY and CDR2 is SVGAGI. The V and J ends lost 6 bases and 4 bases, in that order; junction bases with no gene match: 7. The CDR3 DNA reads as TGTGCCAGCAGCTCACAGGGGGCGGGGAATCAGCCCCAGCATTTT. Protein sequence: CASSSQGAGNQPQHF.

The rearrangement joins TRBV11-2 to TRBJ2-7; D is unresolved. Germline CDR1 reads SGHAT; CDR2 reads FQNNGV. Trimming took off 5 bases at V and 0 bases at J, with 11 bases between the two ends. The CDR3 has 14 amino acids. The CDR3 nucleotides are TGTGCCAGCAGCCCTCGGACGGGCTCCTACGAGCAGTACTTC. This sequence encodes CASSPRTGSYEQYF.

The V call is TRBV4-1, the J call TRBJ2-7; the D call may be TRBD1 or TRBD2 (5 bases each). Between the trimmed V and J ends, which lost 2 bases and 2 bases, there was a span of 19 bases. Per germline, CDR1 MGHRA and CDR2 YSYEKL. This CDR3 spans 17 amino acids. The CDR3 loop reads CASSQQLRRDDPYEQYF. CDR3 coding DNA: TGCGCCAGCAGCCAACAACTACGCCGGGACGACCCCTACGAGCAGTACTTC.

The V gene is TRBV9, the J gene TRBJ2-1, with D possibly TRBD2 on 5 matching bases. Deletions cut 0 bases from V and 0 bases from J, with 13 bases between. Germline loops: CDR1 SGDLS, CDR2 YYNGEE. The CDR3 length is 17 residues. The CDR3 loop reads CASSVGGSSFSYNEQFF. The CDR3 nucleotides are TGTGCCAGCAGCGTAGGAGGGAGCTCTTTCTCCTACAATGAGCAGTTCTTC.

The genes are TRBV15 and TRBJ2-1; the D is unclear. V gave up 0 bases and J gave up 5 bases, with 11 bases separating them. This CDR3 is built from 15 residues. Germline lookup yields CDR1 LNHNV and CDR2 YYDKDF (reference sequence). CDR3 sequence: CATSRDGASHNEQFF. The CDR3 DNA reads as TGTGCCACCAGCAGAGATGGAGCGAGTCACAATGAGCAGTTCTTC.

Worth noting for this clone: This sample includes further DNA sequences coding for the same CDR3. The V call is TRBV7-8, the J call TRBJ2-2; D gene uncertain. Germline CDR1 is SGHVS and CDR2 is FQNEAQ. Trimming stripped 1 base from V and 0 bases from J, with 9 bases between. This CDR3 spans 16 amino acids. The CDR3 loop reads CASSLVGGSNTGELFF. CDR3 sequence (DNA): TGTGCCAGCAGCTTAGTTGGCGGATCGAACACCGGGGAGCTGTTTTTT. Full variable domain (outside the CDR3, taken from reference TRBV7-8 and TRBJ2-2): GAGVSQSPRYKVAKRGQDVALRCDPISGHVSLFWYQQALGQGPEFLTYFQNEAQLDKSGLPSDRFFAERPEGSVSTLKIQRTQQEDSAVYLCASSLVGGSNTGELFFGEGSRLTVL.

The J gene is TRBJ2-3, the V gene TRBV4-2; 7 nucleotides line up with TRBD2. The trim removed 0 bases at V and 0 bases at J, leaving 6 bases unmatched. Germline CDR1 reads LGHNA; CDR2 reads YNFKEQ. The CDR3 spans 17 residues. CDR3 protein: CASSQEGSGTSTDTQYF. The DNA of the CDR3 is TGTGCCAGCAGCCAAGAAGGCAGCGGGACTAGCACAGATACGCAGTATTTT.

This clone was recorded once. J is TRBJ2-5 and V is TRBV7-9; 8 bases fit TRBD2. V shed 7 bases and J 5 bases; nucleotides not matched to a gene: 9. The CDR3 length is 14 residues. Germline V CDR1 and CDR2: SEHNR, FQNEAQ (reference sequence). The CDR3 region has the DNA TGTGCCAGCATAAGCGGGAGACCGGGCGAGACCCAGTACTTC. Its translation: CASISGRPGETQYF.

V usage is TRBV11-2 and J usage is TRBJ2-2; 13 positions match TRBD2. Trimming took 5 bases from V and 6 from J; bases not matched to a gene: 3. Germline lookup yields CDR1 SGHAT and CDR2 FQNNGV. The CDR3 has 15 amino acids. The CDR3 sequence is CASSPGLAGAGELFF. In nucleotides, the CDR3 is TGTGCCAGCAGCCCCGGACTAGCGGGGGCCGGGGAGCTGTTTTTT.

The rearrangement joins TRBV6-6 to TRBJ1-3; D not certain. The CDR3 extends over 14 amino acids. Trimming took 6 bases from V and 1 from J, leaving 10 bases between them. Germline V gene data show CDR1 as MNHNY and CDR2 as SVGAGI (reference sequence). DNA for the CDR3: TGTGCCAGCAGGAATGGGAGATCTGGAAACACCATATATTTT. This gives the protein CASRNGRSGNTIYF.

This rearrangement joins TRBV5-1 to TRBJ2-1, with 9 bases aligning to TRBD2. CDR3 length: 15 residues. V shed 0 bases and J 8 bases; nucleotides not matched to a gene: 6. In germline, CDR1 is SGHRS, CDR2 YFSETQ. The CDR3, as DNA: TGCGCCAGCAGCTTGGGATTTAGCGGGAGCGATGAGCAGTTCTTC. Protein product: CASSLGFSGSDEQFF.

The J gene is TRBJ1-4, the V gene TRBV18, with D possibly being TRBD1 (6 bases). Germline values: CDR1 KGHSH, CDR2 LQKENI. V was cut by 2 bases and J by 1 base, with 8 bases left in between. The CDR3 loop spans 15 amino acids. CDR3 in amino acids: CASSPGQRTNEKLFF. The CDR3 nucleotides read TGTGCCAGCTCACCAGGACAGCGAACTAATGAAAAACTGTTTTTT.